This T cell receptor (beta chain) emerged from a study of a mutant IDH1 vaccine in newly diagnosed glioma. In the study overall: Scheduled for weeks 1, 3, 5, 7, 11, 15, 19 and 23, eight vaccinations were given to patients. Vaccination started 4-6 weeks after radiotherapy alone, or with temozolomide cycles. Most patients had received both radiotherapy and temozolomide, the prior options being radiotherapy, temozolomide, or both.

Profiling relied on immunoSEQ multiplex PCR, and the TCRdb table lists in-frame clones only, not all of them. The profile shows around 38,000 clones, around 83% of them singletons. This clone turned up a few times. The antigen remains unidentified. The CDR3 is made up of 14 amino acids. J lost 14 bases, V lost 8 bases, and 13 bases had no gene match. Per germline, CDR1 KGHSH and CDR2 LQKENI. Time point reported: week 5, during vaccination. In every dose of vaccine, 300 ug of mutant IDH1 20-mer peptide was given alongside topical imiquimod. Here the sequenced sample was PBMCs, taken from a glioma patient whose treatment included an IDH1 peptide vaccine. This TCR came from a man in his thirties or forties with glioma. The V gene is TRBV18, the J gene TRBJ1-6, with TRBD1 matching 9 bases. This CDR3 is CASEDRGAFLTLHF. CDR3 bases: TGTGCCAGCGAGGACAGGGGAGCATTTTTAACCCTCCACTTT.